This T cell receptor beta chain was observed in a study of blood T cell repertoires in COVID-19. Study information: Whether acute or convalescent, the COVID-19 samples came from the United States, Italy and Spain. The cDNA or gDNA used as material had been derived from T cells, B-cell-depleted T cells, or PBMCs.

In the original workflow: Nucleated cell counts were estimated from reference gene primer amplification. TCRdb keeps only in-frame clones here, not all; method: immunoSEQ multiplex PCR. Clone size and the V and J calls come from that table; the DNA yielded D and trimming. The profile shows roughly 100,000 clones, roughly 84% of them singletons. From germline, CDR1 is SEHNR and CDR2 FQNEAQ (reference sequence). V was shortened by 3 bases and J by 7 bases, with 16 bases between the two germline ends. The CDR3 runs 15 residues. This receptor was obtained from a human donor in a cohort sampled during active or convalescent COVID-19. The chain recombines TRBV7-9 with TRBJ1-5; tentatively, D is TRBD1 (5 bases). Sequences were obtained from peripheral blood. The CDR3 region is CASSFSGVPGQPQHF. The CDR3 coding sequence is TGTGCCAGCAGCTTCTCGGGAGTCCCAGGGCAGCCCCAGCATTTT.